A single T cell receptor beta chain is shown here with its context. The antigen is undetermined. The CDR3 has 16 amino acids. Germline V gene data show CDR1 as SGHKS and CDR2 as YYEKEE (reference sequence). The V gene lost 3 bases and the J gene lost 5 bases, with 18 bases spanning the gap. The data are from a study of shared clonotypes between healthy human individuals. The study, taken as a whole, reports: It was only blood that was sampled, and tissue repertoires likely differ. In having few donors, the study represented limited genetic and exposure-history diversity.

Assay used: immunoSEQ multiplex PCR; TCRdb lists only in-frame clones, some missing. The sample lists approximately 2.5 million clones, approximately 93% occurring once. Donors comprised only Caucasian adults living in Nashville, Tennessee. The receptor comes from a man between 18 and 35 years old in good health. Some clones in this sample may be carry-over from other donors' samples. The chain uses TRBV5-5 and TRBJ1-5, with TRBD1 as a possible D gene (6 bases). Input material: naive CD4+ T cells from PBMCs. Subset meaning: CD45RA+ positively selected. CDR3 sequence (DNA): TGTGCCAGCAGCTCGCATGGGGGGCAGTTCGATCAGCCCCAGCATTTT. Its translation: CASSSHGGQFDQPQHF.